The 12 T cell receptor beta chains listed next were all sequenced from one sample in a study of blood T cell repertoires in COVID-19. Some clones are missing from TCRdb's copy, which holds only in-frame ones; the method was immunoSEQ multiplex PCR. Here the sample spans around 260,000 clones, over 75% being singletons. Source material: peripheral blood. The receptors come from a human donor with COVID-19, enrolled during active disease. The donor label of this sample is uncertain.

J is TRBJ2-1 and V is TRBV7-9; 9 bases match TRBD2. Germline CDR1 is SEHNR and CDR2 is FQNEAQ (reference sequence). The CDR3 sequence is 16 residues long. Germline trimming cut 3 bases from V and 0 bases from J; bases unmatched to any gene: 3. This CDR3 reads CASSFSGSSSYNEQFF. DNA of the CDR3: TGTGCCAGCAGCTTTAGCGGGAGCAGCTCCTACAATGAGCAGTTCTTC. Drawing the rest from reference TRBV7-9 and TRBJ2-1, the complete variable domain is DTGVSQNPRHKITKRGQNVTFRCDPISEHNRLYWYRQTLGQGPEFLTYFQNEAQLEKSRLLSDRFSAERPKGSFSTLEIQRTEQGDSAMYLCASSFSGSSSYNEQFFGPGTRLTVL.

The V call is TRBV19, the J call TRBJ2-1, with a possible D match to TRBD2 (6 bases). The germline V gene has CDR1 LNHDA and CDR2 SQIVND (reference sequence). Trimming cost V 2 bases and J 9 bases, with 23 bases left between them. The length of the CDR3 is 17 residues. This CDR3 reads CASSITAGLLGASEQFF. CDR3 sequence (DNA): TGTGCCAGTAGTATAACCGCGGGACTTCTCGGTGCAAGTGAGCAGTTCTTC.

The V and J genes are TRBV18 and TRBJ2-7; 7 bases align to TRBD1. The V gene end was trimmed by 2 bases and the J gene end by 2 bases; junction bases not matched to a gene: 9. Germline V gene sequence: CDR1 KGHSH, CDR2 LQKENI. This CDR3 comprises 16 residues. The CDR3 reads CASSPVGQALAYEQYF. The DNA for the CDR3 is TGTGCCAGCTCACCAGTAGGACAGGCTCTCGCCTACGAGCAGTACTTC.

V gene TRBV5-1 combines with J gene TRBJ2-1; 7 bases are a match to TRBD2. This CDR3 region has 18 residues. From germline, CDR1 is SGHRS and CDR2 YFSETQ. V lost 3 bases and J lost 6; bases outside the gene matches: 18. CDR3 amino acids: CASSWGASGFTTGNEQFF. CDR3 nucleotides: TGCGCCAGCAGCTGGGGCGCTAGCGGTTTCACTACGGGCAATGAGCAGTTCTTC.

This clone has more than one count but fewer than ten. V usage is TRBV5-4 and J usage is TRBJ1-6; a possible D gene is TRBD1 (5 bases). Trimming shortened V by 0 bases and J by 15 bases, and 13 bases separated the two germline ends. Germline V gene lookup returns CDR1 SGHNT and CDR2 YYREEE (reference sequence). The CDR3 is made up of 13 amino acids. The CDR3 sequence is CASSLDRDSLLHF. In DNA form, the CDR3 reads TGTGCCAGCAGCTTGGACCGGGACTCGCTCCTCCACTTT.

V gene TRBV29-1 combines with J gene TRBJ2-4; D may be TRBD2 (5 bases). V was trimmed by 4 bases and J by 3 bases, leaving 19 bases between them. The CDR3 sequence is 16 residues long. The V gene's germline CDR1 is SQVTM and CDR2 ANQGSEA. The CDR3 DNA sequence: TGCAGCGTTGGAGGGCCCAACAAAATGGTCAAAAACATTCAGTACTTC. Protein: CSVGGPNKMVKNIQYF. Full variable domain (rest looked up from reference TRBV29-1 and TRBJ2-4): SAVISQKPSRDICQRGTSLTIQCQVDSQVTMMFWYRQQPGQSLTLIATANQGSEATYESGFVIDKFPISRPNLTFSTLTVSNMSPEDSSIYLCSVGGPNKMVKNIQYFGAGTRLSVL.

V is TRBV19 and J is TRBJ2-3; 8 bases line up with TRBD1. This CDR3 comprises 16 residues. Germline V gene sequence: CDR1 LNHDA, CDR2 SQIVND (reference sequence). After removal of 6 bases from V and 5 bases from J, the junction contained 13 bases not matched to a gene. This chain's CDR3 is CASRRQGARGGDTQYF. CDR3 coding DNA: TGTGCCAGTAGGAGGCAGGGGGCGAGGGGAGGAGATACGCAGTATTTT.

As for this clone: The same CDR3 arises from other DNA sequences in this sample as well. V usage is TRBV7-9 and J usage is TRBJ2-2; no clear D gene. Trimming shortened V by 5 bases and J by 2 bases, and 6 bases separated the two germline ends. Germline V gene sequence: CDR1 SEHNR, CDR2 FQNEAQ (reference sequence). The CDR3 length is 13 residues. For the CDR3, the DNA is TGTGCCAGCAGCCTACTAAACACCGGGGAGCTGTTTTTT. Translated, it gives CASSLLNTGELFF. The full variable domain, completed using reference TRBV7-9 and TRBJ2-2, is DTGVSQNPRHKITKRGQNVTFRCDPISEHNRLYWYRQTLGQGPEFLTYFQNEAQLEKSRLLSDRFSAERPKGSFSTLEIQRTEQGDSAMYLCASSLLNTGELFFGEGSRLTVL.

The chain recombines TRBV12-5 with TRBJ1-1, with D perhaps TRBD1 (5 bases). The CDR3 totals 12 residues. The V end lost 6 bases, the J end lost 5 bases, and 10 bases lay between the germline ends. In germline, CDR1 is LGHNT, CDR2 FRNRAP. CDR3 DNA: TGTGCTAGTGGCCAAGGGGTTACTGAAGCTTTCTTT. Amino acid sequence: CASGQGVTEAFF.

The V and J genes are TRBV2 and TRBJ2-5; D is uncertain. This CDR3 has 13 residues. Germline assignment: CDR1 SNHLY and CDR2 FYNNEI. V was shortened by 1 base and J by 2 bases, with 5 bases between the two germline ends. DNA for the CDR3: TGTGCCAGCAGTGAAGTACTTCAAGAGACCCAGTACTTC. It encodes CASSEVLQETQYF.

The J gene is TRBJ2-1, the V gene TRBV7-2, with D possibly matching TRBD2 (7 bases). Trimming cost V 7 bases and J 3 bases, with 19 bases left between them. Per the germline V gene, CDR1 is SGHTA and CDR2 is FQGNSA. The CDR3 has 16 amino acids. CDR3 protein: CASTKGGGVNYNEQFF. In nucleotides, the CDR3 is TGTGCCAGCACCAAAGGGGGAGGGGTTAACTACAATGAGCAGTTCTTC.

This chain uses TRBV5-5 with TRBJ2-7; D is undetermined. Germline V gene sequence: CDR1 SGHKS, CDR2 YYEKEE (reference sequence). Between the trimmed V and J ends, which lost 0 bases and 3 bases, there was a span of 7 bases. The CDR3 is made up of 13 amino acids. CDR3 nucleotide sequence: TGTGCCAGCAGCTTGGTGCTAGGCTACGAGCAGTACTTC. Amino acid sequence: CASSLVLGYEQYF.